This T cell receptor beta chain originates from a study of T-cell reconstitution after alpha-beta-depleted transplantation in children. This clonotype occurred a few times. Losses at the gene ends were 6 bases for V and 6 bases for J; bases not matched to a gene: 5. The CDR3 contains 13 residues. The germline V gene encodes CDR1 DFQATT and CDR2 SNEGSKA (reference sequence). Unique molecular identifiers were used to barcode this TCRbeta library. From the PCR reads, TCRdb called clonotypes with MiXCR, one entry per CDR3 protein. This sample has some 550,000 distinct CDR3 sequences; under 30% occur once, and the top ten carry roughly 14%.

The V and J genes are TRBV20-1 and TRBJ1-5; 10 nucleotides agree with TRBD1. Sequenced here: PBMCs, mostly from graft donor cells, sampled 360 days after TCRalphabeta/CD19-depleted stem cell transplant. The TCR comes from a boy in the first two years of life who had a stem cell transplant for acute myeloid leukemia, so the T cells may come from the graft donor. CDR3 nucleotides: TGCAGTGCCGAGACAGGGGGCGGTCAGCCCCAGCATTTT. Translating gives CSAETGGGQPQHF.